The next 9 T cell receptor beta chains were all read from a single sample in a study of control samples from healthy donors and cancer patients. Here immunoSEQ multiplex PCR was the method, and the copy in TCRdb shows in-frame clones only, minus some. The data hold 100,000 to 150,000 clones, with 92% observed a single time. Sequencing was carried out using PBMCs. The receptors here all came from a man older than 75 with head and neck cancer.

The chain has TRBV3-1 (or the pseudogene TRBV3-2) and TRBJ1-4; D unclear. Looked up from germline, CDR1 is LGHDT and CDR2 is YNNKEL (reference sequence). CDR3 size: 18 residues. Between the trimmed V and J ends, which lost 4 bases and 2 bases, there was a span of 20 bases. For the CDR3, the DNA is TGTGCCAGCAGCCCGAAGAGACCGGAAGCTGCGACTAATGAAAAACTGTTTTTT. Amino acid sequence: CASSPKRPEAATNEKLFF.

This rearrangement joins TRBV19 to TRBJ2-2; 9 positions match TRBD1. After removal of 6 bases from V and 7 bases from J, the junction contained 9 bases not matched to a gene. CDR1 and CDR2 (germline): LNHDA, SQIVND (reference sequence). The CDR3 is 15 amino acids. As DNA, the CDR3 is TGTGCCAGTAGATATTGGGACAGGGAAAGCGGGGAGCTGTTTTTT. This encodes CASRYWDRESGELFF.

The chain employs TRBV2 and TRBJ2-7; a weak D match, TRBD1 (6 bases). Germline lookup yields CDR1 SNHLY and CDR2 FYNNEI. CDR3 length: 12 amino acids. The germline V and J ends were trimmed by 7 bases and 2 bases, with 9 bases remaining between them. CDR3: CASKGETYEQYF. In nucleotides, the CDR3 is TGTGCCAGCAAGGGGGAGACCTACGAGCAGTACTTC.

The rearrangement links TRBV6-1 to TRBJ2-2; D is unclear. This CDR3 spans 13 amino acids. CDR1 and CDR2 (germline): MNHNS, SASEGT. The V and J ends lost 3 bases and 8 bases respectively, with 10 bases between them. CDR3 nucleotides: TGTGCCAGCAGTGAGTGGGTGACTGGGGAGCTGTTTTTT. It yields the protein CASSEWVTGELFF.

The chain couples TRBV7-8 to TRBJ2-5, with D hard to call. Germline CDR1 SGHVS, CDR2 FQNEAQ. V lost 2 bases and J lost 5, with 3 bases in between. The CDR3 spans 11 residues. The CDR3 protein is CASSLKETQYF. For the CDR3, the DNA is TGTGCCAGCAGCTTAAAGGAGACCCAGTACTTC.

CDR3 bases: TGTGCCAGCAGCTTAAACTCCCGCACTAGCAGAAACTCCTACAATGAGCAGTTCTTC. Protein sequence: CASSLNSRTSRNSYNEQFF. The rearrangement joins TRBV11-2 to TRBJ2-1; D is perhaps TRBD2 (6 bases). Trimming left V 2 bases short and J 0 bases short, with 20 bases between. The germline V gene has CDR1 SGHAT and CDR2 FQNNGV. This CDR3 is built from 19 residues.

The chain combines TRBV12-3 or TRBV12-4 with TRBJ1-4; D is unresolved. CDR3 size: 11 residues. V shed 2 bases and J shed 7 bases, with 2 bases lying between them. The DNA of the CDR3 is TGTGCCAGCAGTTTATTTGAAAAACTGTTTTTT. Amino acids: CASSLFEKLFF.

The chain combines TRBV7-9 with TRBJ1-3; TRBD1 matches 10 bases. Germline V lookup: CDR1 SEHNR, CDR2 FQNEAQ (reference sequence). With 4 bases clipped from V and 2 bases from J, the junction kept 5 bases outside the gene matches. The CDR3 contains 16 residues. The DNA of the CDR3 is TGTGCCAGCAGCTCTGGGACAGGGGCTCCTGGAAACACCATATATTTT. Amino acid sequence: CASSSGTGAPGNTIYF.

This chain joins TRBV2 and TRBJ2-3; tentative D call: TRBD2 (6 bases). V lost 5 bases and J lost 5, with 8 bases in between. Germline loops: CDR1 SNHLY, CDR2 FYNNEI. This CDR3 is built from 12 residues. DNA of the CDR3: TGTGCCAGCAGTACGGAGGGAGATACGCAGTATTTT. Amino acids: CASSTEGDTQYF.